The TCR beta chain described here comes from a study of T cells in Graves' hyperthyroidism and ophthalmopathy. Note on this clonotype: The antigen is unknown. This could be a read error, since a much larger clone is one nucleotide away.

Study-wide results and caveats: Most thyroid clonotypes with frequency above 0.001 were detected in blood. The model made its ophthalmopathy prediction, and onset followed a median approximately 6 months later.

Amplified regions were TCR beta CDR3 sequences from RNA transcripts. Carried out on the TCR CDR3, a first-round RT-PCR used the HTBI primer set. MiXCR, run by TCRdb on the multiplex PCR reads, gives a single entry per CDR3 protein. In the table there are about 500,000 distinct CDR3 sequences, 40% to 50% of which are singletons. Sequencing was performed on peripheral blood or thyroid tissue (not recorded which). The receptor's source is an adult woman with Graves' disease, either hyperthyroidism or ophthalmopathy (not recorded which).

CDR3 protein: CASSGVASSPYEQYF. For the CDR3, the DNA is TGTGCCAGCAGCGGGGTGGCGTCGAGCCCCTACGAGCAGTACTTC. V gene TRBV6-6 combines with J gene TRBJ2-7; tentatively, D is TRBD2 (5 bases). The CDR3 extends over 15 amino acids. The V gene's germline CDR1 is MNHNY and CDR2 SVGAGI (reference sequence). Trimming took off 6 bases at V and 2 bases at J, with 17 bases between the two ends.